Listed here are 9 T cell receptor beta chains from one sample, sequenced in a study of T cell responses to AZD1222 COVID-19 vaccine. Repertoires were generated with immunoSEQ multiplex PCR, while TCRdb's copy carries only in-frame clones and drops some. The data show 150,000 to 200,000 clones, approximately 92% seen once. The specimen comprised peripheral blood, sampled on day 0 of AZD1222 vaccination. Receptor source: an adult in good health.

The genes are TRBV28 and TRBJ2-7, with D possibly being TRBD1 or TRBD2 (5 bases each). The CDR3 loop spans 14 amino acids. Between the trimmed V and J ends, which lost 4 bases and 0 bases, there was a span of 10 bases. Per germline, CDR1 MDHEN and CDR2 SYDVKM. The CDR3 nucleotides are TGTGCCAGCAGTTCGGGACGGCCCTCCTACGAGCAGTACTTC. Protein sequence: CASSSGRPSYEQYF.

The V and J genes are TRBV28 and TRBJ1-6; 8 bases map to TRBD1. The CDR3 length is 14 residues. Germline CDR1 is MDHEN and CDR2 is SYDVKM. The junction had 6 bases not matched to a gene; V was cut back by 4 bases and J by 10 bases. CDR3 amino acids: CASSSRQGRSPLHF. The CDR3 DNA reads as TGTGCCAGCAGTTCCCGACAGGGGCGGTCACCCCTCCACTTT.

V is TRBV9 and J is TRBJ1-1; D might be TRBD1 (5 bases). CDR1 SGDLS and CDR2 YYNGEE come from the germline V gene. The V gene lost 1 base and the J gene lost 6 bases, with 10 bases spanning the gap. This CDR3 region has 13 residues. CDR3 protein: CASSVSMTAEAFF. The CDR3 bases are TGTGCCAGCAGCGTATCTATGACAGCTGAAGCTTTCTTT.

The chain links TRBV19 to TRBJ2-7; 9 bases align to TRBD2. The CDR3 is made up of 14 amino acids. J lost 6 bases, V lost 5 bases, and 8 bases had no gene match. Germline CDR1 is LNHDA and CDR2 is SQIVND (reference sequence). The CDR3 here is CASSALAGPLEQYF. CDR3 DNA: TGTGCCAGTAGTGCTCTAGCGGGGCCCCTCGAGCAGTACTTC.

This CDR3 is CASSLAGNSGNTIYF. For the CDR3, the DNA is TGTGCCAGCAGCTTGGCAGGGAATTCTGGAAACACCATATATTTT. The chain has TRBV5-6 and TRBJ1-3; perhaps TRBD1 as D (5 bases). V dropped 0 bases and J dropped 1 base, with 8 bases sitting between them. Germline lookup yields CDR1 SGHDT and CDR2 YYEEEE. The CDR3 length is 15 residues. Looking up the rest from reference TRBV5-6 and TRBJ1-3 gives the full variable domain: DAGVTQSPTHLIKTRGQQVTLRCSPKSGHDTVSWYQQALGQGPQFIFQYYEEEERQRGNFPDRFSGHQFPNYSSELNVNALLLGDSALYLCASSLAGNSGNTIYFGEGSWLTVV.

The gene calls are TRBV5-8 and TRBJ1-6, with a tentative D call TRBD1 (5 bases). CDR3 length equals 15 residues. The germline gives CDR1 SGHTS, CDR2 YDEGEE. Between the trimmed V and J ends, which lost 5 bases and 6 bases, there was a span of 15 bases. CDR3 nucleotides: TGTGCCAGCAGTTTGTATGGGACGGCTAATTCACCCCTCCACTTT. It encodes CASSLYGTANSPLHF. Supplemented by reference TRBV5-8 and TRBJ1-6, the full variable domain reads EAGVTQSPTHLIKTRGQQATLRCSPISGHTSVYWYQQALGLGLQFLLWYDEGEERNRGNFPPRFSGRQFPNYSSELNVNALELEDSALYLCASSLYGTANSPLHFGNGTRLTVT.

This clone was observed a single time. The rearrangement links TRBV4-3 to TRBJ1-4, with 9 bases identical to TRBD1. Trimming removed 0 bases from V and 8 bases from J; junction bases left unmatched: 7. The CDR3 is made up of 16 amino acids. Germline values: CDR1 LGHNA, CDR2 YSLEER. The CDR3 sequence: CASSQEGTGRGEKLFF. The CDR3 nucleotides read TGCGCCAGCAGCCAAGAGGGGACAGGGAGGGGAGAAAAACTGTTTTTT.

This clone came up once. The J gene is TRBJ2-3, the V gene TRBV6-6; TRBD1 agrees at 7 bases. CDR3 size: 14 residues. V gave up 5 bases and J gave up 2 bases; unmatched junction bases: 4. Per germline, CDR1 MNHNY and CDR2 SVGAGI (reference sequence). CDR3: CASSRGQLTDTQYF. The DNA for the CDR3 is TGTGCCAGCAGTCGGGGACAGCTCACAGATACGCAGTATTTT.

This CDR3 reads CASSYGTGSGYTF. For the CDR3, the DNA is TGTGCCAGCAGTTACGGGACAGGTAGTGGCTACACCTTC. The chain links TRBV12-3 or TRBV12-4 to TRBJ1-2, with 8 positions matching TRBD1. The V segment lost 4 bases and the J segment 7 bases; nucleotides outside the gene matches: 5. The CDR3 totals 13 residues.